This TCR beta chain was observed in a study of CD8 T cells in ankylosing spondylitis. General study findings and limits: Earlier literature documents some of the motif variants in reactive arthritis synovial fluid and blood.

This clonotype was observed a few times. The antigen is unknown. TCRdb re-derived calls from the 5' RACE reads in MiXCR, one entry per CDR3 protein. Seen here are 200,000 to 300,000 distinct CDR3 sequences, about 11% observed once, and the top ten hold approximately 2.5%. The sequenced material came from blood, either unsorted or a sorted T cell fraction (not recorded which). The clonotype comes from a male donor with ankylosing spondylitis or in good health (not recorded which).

Here the CDR3 reads CASSLAIRLAGGDEQFF. CDR3 in DNA: TGTGCCAGCAGCTTAGCTATCCGGCTAGCGGGGGGCGATGAGCAGTTCTTC. The chain joins TRBV7-2 to TRBJ2-1, with 11 bases fitting TRBD2. Germline-derived CDR1 and CDR2 are SGHTA and FQGNSA. The CDR3 extends over 17 amino acids. The V segment lost 0 bases and the J segment 8 bases; nucleotides outside the gene matches: 9. The full variable domain, completed using reference TRBV7-2 and TRBJ2-1, is GAGVSQSPSNKVTEKGKDVELRCDPISGHTALYWYRQSLGQGLEFLIYFQGNSAPDKSGLPSDRFSAERTGGSVSTLTIQRTQQEDSAVYLCASSLAIRLAGGDEQFFGPGTRLTVL.